This passage covers 26 T cell receptor beta chains from one sample sequenced in a study of blood T cells in healthy people across ages (dated by TCRdb to the mid-2010s). The protocol used for the library was 5' RACE. TCRdb records Illumina HiSeq 2500 as the sequencer. A second PCR of about 7 to 12 cycles was run with a J-beta primer mix and a sample-barcoded 5' primer. The raw public reads went through TCRdb reprocessing: fastp at Q25, MiXCR clone calling, in-frame beta chains kept. Every entry covers one CDR3 protein and lists the most common genes and DNA from its rows. The sample table contains around 700,000 distinct CDR3 sequences; only one count was recorded for around 25% of them. Under 9.5% of the sample rests with the top ten. The data also belong to a second study, concerning T cells of mothers and their children.

Material for sequencing was blood. All receptors derive from a boy between 10 and 17 years old in good health.

The V call is TRBV9, the J call TRBJ1-1, with 9 bases aligning to TRBD1. CDR3 size: 15 residues. Trimming took 3 bases from V and 4 from J; bases not matched to a gene: 7. Germline-derived CDR1 and CDR2 are SGDLS and YYNGEE. CDR3 sequence (DNA): TGTGCCAGCAGCGCTACAGGGGGCTTGGCCACTGAAGCTTTCTTT. Translating gives CASSATGGLATEAFF.

This clonotype appeared a few times. The V gene is TRBV4-1, the J gene TRBJ2-7; tentatively, D is TRBD2 (7 bases). This CDR3 has 15 residues. CDR1 is MGHRA and CDR2 is YSYEKL in the germline V gene. Trimming left V 4 bases short and J 5 bases short, with 18 bases between. CDR3 sequence: CASSPVGGGLHEQYF. In DNA form, the CDR3 reads TGCGCCAGCAGCCCGGTAGGGGGGGGATTACACGAGCAGTACTTC.

This clonotype was recorded a few times. This rearrangement joins TRBV5-1 to TRBJ2-1, with TRBD1 matching over 11 bases. TRBJ2-7 explains the end of the DNA better; the J call may be wrong. The length of the CDR3 is 16 residues. The germline V gene has CDR1 SGHRS and CDR2 YFSETQ. The chain's CDR3 is CASSPSGDRGNYEQYF. As DNA, the CDR3 is TGCGCCAGCAGCCCAAGTGGGGACAGGGGGAACTACGAGCAGTACTTC.

V is TRBV7-8 and J is TRBJ1-1, with a possible D match to TRBD1 (5 bases). The germline gives CDR1 SGHVS, CDR2 FQNEAQ. There are 14 residues in the CDR3. The V end lost 1 base, the J end lost 4 bases, and 10 bases lay between the germline ends. The CDR3 sequence is CASSLEVRGTEAFF. CDR3 DNA: TGTGCCAGCAGCTTAGAAGTAAGGGGCACTGAAGCTTTCTTT.

This clonotype was seen a single time. The rearrangement joins TRBV29-1 to TRBJ2-3; 9 positions agree with TRBD1. CDR1 SQVTM and CDR2 ANQGSEA come from the germline V gene. The CDR3 is 13 amino acids. V shed 4 bases, J shed 5 bases, and the junction held 4 bases outside the gene matches. CDR3 residues: CSVVQGAGDTQYF. CDR3 bases: TGCAGCGTTGTACAGGGGGCAGGAGATACGCAGTATTTT.

The chain is built from TRBV4-1 and TRBJ2-5, with D unclear. Trimming stripped 2 bases from V and 1 base from J, with 8 bases between. The CDR3 consists of 14 residues. Per the germline V gene, CDR1 is MGHRA and CDR2 is YSYEKL. For the CDR3, the DNA is TGCGCCAGCAGCCAATGGCAGAGCCAAGAGACCCAGTACTTC. Its protein is CASSQWQSQETQYF.

This clonotype was observed once. This chain links TRBV14 with TRBJ2-2, with TRBD1 matching 7 bases. Germline assignment: CDR1 SGHDN and CDR2 FVKESK. V gave up 0 bases and J gave up 7 bases; unmatched junction bases: 11. The CDR3 has 17 amino acids. The CDR3 DNA follows: TGTGCCAGCAGCCAAGATCAAAGGGGGCAGATGAACGGGGAGCTGTTTTTT. Its translation: CASSQDQRGQMNGELFF.

This clonotype was observed a few times. The chain links TRBV7-2 to TRBJ2-2, with 10 bases fitting TRBD2. Germline CDR1 SGHTA, CDR2 FQGNSA. Trimming at V came to 3 bases and at J to 3 bases, leaving 4 bases not matched to a gene. CDR3 size: 16 residues. The DNA of the CDR3 is TGTGCCAGCAGCTTCCTAGCGGGGGCCGACACCGGGGAGCTGTTTTTT. Encoded protein: CASSFLAGADTGELFF.

This clonotype was detected only a few times. One junction end does not reproduce the germline sequence, and a read error may be involved. This sequence joins TRBV12-3 or TRBV12-4 and TRBJ1-5; D unresolved. The CDR3 totals 15 residues. CDR3: CASSPGRGSNQLQHF. The CDR3 region has the DNA TGTGCCAGCAGTCCCGGTCGAGGGTCCAATCAGCTCCAGCATTTT.

This chain links TRBV15 with TRBJ1-2; tentative D call: TRBD1 (5 bases). The CDR3 extends over 13 amino acids. Deletions cut 0 bases from V and 8 bases from J, with 10 bases between. In germline, CDR1 is LNHNV, CDR2 YYDKDF (reference sequence). The CDR3 sequence: CATSRDPEGGYTF. CDR3 sequence (DNA): TGTGCCACCAGCAGAGATCCTGAGGGGGGCTACACCTTC.

This rearrangement joins TRBV20-1 to TRBJ1-2, with unresolved D. V gave up 4 bases and J gave up 4 bases, with 13 bases separating them. The CDR3 is made up of 13 amino acids. Germline V gene data show CDR1 as DFQATT and CDR2 as SNEGSKA (reference sequence). The CDR3 region is CSAMKEQIYGYTF. The CDR3 DNA reads TGCAGTGCTATGAAGGAACAAATCTATGGCTACACCTTC.

V usage is TRBV6-4 and J usage is TRBJ1-2; 10 nucleotides line up with TRBD1. J lost 0 bases, V lost 5 bases, and 12 bases had no gene match. The CDR3 contains 18 residues. CDR1 is MRHNA and CDR2 is SNTAGT in the germline V gene. The CDR3 nucleotides are TGTGCCAGCAGTAACCTGGGGGGGACAGGGGAATCTAACTATGGCTACACCTTC. Translating it yields CASSNLGGTGESNYGYTF.

V and J are TRBV10-3 and TRBJ1-1, with 10 nucleotides matching TRBD1. This CDR3 has 15 amino acids. Per the germline V gene, CDR1 is ENHRY and CDR2 is SYGVKD. Trimming cost V 2 bases and J 8 bases; bases outside gene matches: 8. In DNA, the CDR3 is TGTGCCATCAGTGAGCCCGGGACAGGGGTGAGGGAAGCTTTCTTT. This codes for CAISEPGTGVREAFF.

Only a few counts were recorded for this clonotype. This chain uses TRBV6-2 or TRBV6-3 with TRBJ2-6; D perhaps matches TRBD1 (5 bases). The CDR3 extends over 15 amino acids. CDR1 and CDR2 (germline): MNHEY, SVGEGT. V was shortened by 4 bases and J by 2 bases, with 9 bases between the two germline ends. The CDR3 is CASSLPTAGANVLTF. The CDR3 nucleotides are TGTGCCAGCAGTTTACCGACAGCTGGGGCCAACGTCCTGACTTTC.

This clonotype was found a few times. This chain joins TRBV5-1 and TRBJ2-5; 10 positions agree with TRBD2. Trimming took 3 bases from V and 7 from J; bases not matched to a gene: 21. The CDR3 loop spans 19 amino acids. Germline V CDR1 and CDR2: SGHRS, YFSETQ. The chain's CDR3 is CASSSLTSGIDHGDGTQYF. The DNA for the CDR3 is TGCGCCAGCAGCTCCTTAACTAGCGGGATCGATCACGGCGATGGGACCCAGTACTTC.

The J gene is TRBJ2-1, the V gene TRBV28; 9 bases are shared with TRBD1. The germline CDR1 and CDR2 sequences are MDHEN and SYDVKM. The CDR3 has 14 amino acids. The junction had 13 bases not matched to a gene; V was cut back by 8 bases and J by 11 bases. CDR3 region: CASRAGQGATKQFF. Here the CDR3 DNA reads TGTGCCAGCCGGGCGGGACAGGGCGCAACCAAGCAGTTCTTC.

The sample holds one count of this clonotype. The J gene is TRBJ2-5, the V gene TRBV7-9; tentatively, D is TRBD2 (5 bases). Germline values: CDR1 SEHNR, CDR2 FQNEAQ (reference sequence). With 6 bases removed from V and 0 bases from J, the gap between germline ends came to 8 bases. CDR3 length: 13 residues. The CDR3 protein is CASRELDQETQYF. The DNA for the CDR3 is TGTGCCAGCAGAGAACTAGACCAAGAGACCCAGTACTTC.

The CDR3 loop is CASSLDPGRLSGNTIYF. The CDR3 DNA reads as TGTGCCAGCAGCTTAGACCCCGGGAGACTCTCTGGAAACACCATATATTTT. The chain carries TRBV7-2 and TRBJ1-3, with D hard to call. The length of the CDR3 is 17 residues. The V gene lost 1 base and the J gene lost 0 bases, with 13 bases spanning the gap. Germline V lookup: CDR1 SGHTA, CDR2 FQGNSA.

This clonotype was counted only a few times. This chain connects TRBV21-1 to TRBJ2-7; the table's D call, TRBD2, has no DNA check behind it. TRBV21-1 is recorded as a pseudogene. The CDR3 consists of 16 residues. As DNA, the CDR3 is TGTGCCAGCAGCAAAGTATCCCTCAGGGGGTCCTACGAGCAGTACTTC. Protein: CASSKVSLRGSYEQYF.

To note about this clonotype: One end of the junction is discordant with germline, which a read error may explain. V gene TRBV28 combines with J gene TRBJ1-1; possible D gene TRBD1, 6 bases. Germline V gene lookup returns CDR1 MDHEN and CDR2 SYDVKM. CDR3 size: 14 residues. The CDR3: CASSLGRGATEAFF. Written as DNA, the CDR3 is TGTGCTAGCAGTTTGGGTCGGGGGGCCACTGAAGCTTTCTTT.

The chain uses TRBV20-1 and TRBJ2-1, with 11 bases that match TRBD2. This CDR3 has 15 residues. The trim removed 1 base at V and 5 bases at J, leaving 4 bases unmatched. Germline V gene sequence: CDR1 DFQATT, CDR2 SNEGSKA (reference sequence). CDR3 sequence reads: CSARVLAGGHNEQFF. CDR3 nucleotide sequence: TGCAGTGCTAGAGTGTTAGCGGGGGGGCACAATGAGCAGTTCTTC.

The gene calls are TRBV24-1 and TRBJ2-3; no clear D. V was clipped by 4 bases and J by 2 bases, with 6 bases between them. The CDR3 runs 13 residues. Per germline, CDR1 KGHDR and CDR2 SFDVKD. CDR3 nucleotides: TGTGCCACCAGTGACCGCAACACAGATACGCAGTATTTT. Translating gives CATSDRNTDTQYF.

This clonotype came up a few times. The rearrangement uses TRBV9 and TRBJ2-5; a weak D match, TRBD2 (6 bases). Per germline, CDR1 SGDLS and CDR2 YYNGEE. V was cut by 3 bases and J by 1 base, with 10 bases left in between. The CDR3 is made up of 14 amino acids. The CDR3 reads CASSEVGGQETQYF. Written as DNA, the CDR3 is TGTGCCAGCAGCGAGGTGGGGGGCCAAGAGACCCAGTACTTC.

The count of this clonotype is one. The rearrangement links TRBV20-1 to TRBJ2-7; TRBD1 matches at 7 bases. Per germline, CDR1 DFQATT and CDR2 SNEGSKA (reference sequence). The CDR3 runs 14 residues. Trimming took 2 bases from V and 2 from J; bases not matched to a gene: 6. The CDR3 DNA follows: TGCAGTGCTAGAAAGGACAGGCTTCCCTACGAGCAGTACTTC. Its translation: CSARKDRLPYEQYF.

The V call is TRBV20-1, the J call TRBJ2-5; the D gene could be TRBD1 or TRBD2 (5 bases each). V gave up 2 bases and J gave up 1 base, with 17 bases separating them. Germline-derived CDR1 and CDR2 are DFQATT and SNEGSKA (reference sequence). The CDR3 runs to 16 residues. Here the CDR3 DNA reads TGCAGTGCTAGACATGCCGGGACGCGGATCCAAGAGACCCAGTACTTC. This translates into CSARHAGTRIQETQYF.

This rearrangement joins TRBV20-1 to TRBJ2-7; tentatively, D is TRBD1 (6 bases). Germline V lookup: CDR1 DFQATT, CDR2 SNEGSKA (reference sequence). The CDR3 totals 13 residues. Trimming cost V 3 bases and J 2 bases, with 11 bases left between them. Written as DNA, the CDR3 is TGCAGTGCTAGGTGGGGGCCGACCTACGAGCAGTACTTC. The encoded protein is CSARWGPTYEQYF.